This T cell receptor (beta chain) was sequenced during a study of early T cells in non-severe SARS-CoV-2 infection. Overall study: Sequencing of bulk RNA from unsorted whole blood was done, without chain pairing.

TCRdb used MiXCR to reprocess the 5' RACE reads, holding one entry per CDR3 protein. The sample holds around 99,000 distinct CDR3 sequences, over 8.5% seen once. The V and J ends lost 8 bases and 4 bases respectively, with 12 bases between them. The CDR3 has 13 amino acids. The sample holds many counts of this clonotype. The specimen was whole blood. The TCR was taken from an adult who was a healthcare worker with PCR-confirmed SARS-CoV-2 infection or an uninfected control (not recorded which). This chain joins TRBV23-1 and TRBJ2-1; D not resolved. TRBV23-1 is an ORF, with its function uncertain. This CDR3 is CASELRLYNEQFF. The CDR3 DNA sequence: TGCGCCAGCGAACTCCGGCTTTACAATGAGCAGTTCTTC.